This TCR beta chain emerged from a study of early T cells in non-severe SARS-CoV-2 infection. Individually, cDNA molecules had unique molecular identifiers attached to them. TCRdb used MiXCR to reprocess the 5' RACE reads, holding one entry per CDR3 protein. Here the sample spans around 30,000 distinct CDR3 sequences, under 10% being singletons. This CDR3 region has 16 residues. Germline assignment: CDR1 SGHNT and CDR2 YENEEA. Trimming at V came to 4 bases and at J to 7 bases, leaving 9 bases not matched to a gene. The V and J genes are TRBV11-3 and TRBJ2-2, with TRBD1 matching 10 bases. The material sequenced was whole blood. The clonotype was recovered from an adult who was a healthcare worker with PCR-confirmed SARS-CoV-2 infection or an uninfected control (not recorded which). Here the CDR3 DNA reads TGTGCCAGCAGCTCTCAGACAGGGGGCTTCGGCGGGGAGCTGTTTTTT. Its translation is CASSSQTGGFGGELFF.